The source of this T cell receptor beta chain is a study of beta chain features in type 1 diabetes. The overall study: Cell yields, age and gender were similar between patients and healthy donors. Sorted cells from all samples, numbering 107,917,701, were examined.

Overall study results and limits: Within each of all four CD4+ subsets, Type 1 diabetes patients had TCRB CDR3s that were moderately but significantly shorter. In type 1 diabetes patients, VDJ junctions had fewer insertions; deletions at these junctions were more frequent.

Comment on this clone: Its antigen is not known.

The entirety of the isolated RNA underwent reverse transcription, so expressed TCRB transcripts were sequenced. The study sequenced naive, central memory and regulatory T cell samples to an average of approximately 3.5 million reads. This table comes from immunoSEQ multiplex PCR, and its TCRdb copy is limited to in-frame clones, with some not included. The sample yields about 340,000 clones, roughly 14% seen once. Germline CDR1 is KGHSH and CDR2 is LQKENI. The V and J ends lost 5 bases and 7 bases, in that order; junction bases with no gene match: 9. CDR3 length: 16 residues. This receptor was obtained from a young woman with type 1 diabetes. Sequenced: naive CD4+ T cells from blood. The rearrangement links TRBV18 to TRBJ1-5; 12 bases align to TRBD1. CDR3 in DNA: TGTGCCAGCTCATCAGGGACAGGGGGCGCCGGGCAGCCCCAGCATTTT. Protein: CASSSGTGGAGQPQHF.